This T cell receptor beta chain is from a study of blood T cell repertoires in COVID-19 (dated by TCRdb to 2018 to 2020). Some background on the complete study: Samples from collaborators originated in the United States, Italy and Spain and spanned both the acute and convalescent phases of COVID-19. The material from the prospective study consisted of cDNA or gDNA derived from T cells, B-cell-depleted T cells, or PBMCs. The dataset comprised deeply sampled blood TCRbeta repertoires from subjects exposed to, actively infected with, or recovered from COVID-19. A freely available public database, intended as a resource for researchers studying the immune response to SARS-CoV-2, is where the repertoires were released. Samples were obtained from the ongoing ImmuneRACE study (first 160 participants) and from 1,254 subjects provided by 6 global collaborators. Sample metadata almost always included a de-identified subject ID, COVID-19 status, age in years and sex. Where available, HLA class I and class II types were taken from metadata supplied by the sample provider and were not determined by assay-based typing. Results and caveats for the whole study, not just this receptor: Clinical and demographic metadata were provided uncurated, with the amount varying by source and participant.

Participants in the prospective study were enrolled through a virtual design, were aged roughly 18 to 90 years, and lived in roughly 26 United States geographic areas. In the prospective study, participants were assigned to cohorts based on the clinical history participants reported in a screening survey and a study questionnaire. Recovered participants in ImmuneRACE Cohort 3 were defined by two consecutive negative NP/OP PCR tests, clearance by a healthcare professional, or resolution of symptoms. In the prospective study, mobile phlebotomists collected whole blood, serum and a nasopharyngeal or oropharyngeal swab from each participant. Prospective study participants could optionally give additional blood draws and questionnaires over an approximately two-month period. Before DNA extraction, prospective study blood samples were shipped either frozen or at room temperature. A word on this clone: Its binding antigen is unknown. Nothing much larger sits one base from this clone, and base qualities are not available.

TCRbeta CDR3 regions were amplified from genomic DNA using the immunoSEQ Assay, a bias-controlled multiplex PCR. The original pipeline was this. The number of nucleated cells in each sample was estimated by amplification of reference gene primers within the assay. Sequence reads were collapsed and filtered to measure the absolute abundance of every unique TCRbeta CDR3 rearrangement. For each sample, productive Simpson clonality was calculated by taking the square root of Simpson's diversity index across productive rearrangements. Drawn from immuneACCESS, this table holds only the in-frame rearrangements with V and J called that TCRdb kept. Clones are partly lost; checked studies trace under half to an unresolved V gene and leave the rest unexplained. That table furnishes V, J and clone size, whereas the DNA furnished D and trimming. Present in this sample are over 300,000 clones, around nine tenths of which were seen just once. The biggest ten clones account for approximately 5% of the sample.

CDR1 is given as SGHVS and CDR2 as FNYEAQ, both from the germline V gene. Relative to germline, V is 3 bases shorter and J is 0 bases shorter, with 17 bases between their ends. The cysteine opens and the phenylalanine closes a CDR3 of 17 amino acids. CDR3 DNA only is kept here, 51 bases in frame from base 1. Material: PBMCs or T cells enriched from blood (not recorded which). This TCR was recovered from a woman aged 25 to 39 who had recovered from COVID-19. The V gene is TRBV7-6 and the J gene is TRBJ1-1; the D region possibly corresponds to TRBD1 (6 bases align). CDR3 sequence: CASSFERGQSMNTEAFF. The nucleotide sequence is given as TGTGCCAGCAGCTTCGAAAGAGGACAGAGTATGAACACTGAAGCTTTCTTT.